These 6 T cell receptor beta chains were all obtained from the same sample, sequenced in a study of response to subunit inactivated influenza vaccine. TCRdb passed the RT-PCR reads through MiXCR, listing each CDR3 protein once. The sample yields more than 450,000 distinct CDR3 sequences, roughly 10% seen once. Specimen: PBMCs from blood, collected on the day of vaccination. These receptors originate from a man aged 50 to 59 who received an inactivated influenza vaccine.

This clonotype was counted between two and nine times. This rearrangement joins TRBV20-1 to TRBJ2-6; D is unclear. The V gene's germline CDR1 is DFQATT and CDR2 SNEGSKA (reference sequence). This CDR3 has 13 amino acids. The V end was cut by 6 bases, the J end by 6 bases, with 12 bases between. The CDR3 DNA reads TGCAGTGCCTCGGACCGCGCGGCCAACGTCCTGACTTTC. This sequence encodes CSASDRAANVLTF.

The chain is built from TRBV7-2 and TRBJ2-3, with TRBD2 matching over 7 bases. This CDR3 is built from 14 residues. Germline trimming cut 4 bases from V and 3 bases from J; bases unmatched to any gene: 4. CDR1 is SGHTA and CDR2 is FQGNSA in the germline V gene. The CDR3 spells CASSSHSGTDTQYF. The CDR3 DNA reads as TGTGCCAGCAGCTCTCATAGCGGGACAGATACGCAGTATTTT.

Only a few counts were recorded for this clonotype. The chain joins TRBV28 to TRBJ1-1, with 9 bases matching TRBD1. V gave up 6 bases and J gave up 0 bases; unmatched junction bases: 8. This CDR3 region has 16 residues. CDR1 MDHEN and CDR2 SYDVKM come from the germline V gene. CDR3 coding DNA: TGTGCCAGCAGGCCAAGGGGACAGGGAATGAACACTGAAGCTTTCTTT. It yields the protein CASRPRGQGMNTEAFF.

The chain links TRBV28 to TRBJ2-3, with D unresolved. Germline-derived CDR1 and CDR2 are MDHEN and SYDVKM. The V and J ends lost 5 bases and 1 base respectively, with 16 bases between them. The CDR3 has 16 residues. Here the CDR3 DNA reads TGTGCCAGCAGTCCCACCGGGCCTTGGGGCACAGATACGCAGTATTTT. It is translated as CASSPTGPWGTDTQYF.

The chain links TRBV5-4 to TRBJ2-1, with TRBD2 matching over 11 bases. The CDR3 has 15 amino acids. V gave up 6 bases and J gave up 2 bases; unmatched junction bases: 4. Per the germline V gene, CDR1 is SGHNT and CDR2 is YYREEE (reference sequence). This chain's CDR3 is CASTLTSGTYNEQFF. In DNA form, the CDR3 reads TGTGCCAGCACTTTGACTAGCGGGACCTACAATGAGCAGTTCTTC.

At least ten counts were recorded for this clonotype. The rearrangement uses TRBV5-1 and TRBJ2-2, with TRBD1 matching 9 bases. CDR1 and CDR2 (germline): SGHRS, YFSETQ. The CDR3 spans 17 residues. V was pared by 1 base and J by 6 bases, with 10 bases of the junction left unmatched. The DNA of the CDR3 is TGCGCCAGCAGCTTGAAAACCGGGACAGGGACGGCCGGGGAGCTGTTTTTT. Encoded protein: CASSLKTGTGTAGELFF.